This T cell receptor (beta chain) was found in a study of T cell responses to AZD1222 COVID-19 vaccine. This clone was seen a few times. No antigen is known for it. The junction departs from the called germline gene at one end, perhaps through a read error. Produced via immunoSEQ multiplex PCR; TCRdb's table is partial and in-frame only. Of about 56,000 clones listed, 60% to 80% are singletons. Study outcomes and limitations: Among the donors, most were white British and more were female, and clonal diversity was possibly underestimated. Scientists sampled the repertoires only once the peak T cell response had passed.

From germline, CDR1 is SGHTA and CDR2 FQGTGA. CDR3 size: 11 residues. This chain links TRBV7-3 with TRBJ2-7, with 7 positions matching TRBD1. This receptor was taken from an adult who received the AZD1222 COVID-19 vaccine. The specimen comprised peripheral blood, sampled 28 days after the second AZD1222 dose. CDR3 in DNA: TGTGCCAGCAGCTCCTGTGACAGGGCCAACTTC. Encoded protein: CASSSCDRANF.